This T cell receptor (beta chain) was captured in a study of blood T cells in healthy people across ages. Overall study findings and caveats: Diversity was higher, and naive CD4+ cells more numerous, in long-lived donors than in aged donors.

Sample-barcoded 5' priming and a J-beta primer mix drove a second PCR of roughly 6 to 12 cycles. Via MiXCR, TCRdb re-called the 5' RACE reads, giving one row per CDR3 protein. Of about 1,500,000 distinct CDR3 sequences in the sample, roughly 27% were seen once. Isolating PBMCs gave at least 6 million of these cells per sample. CDR3 length: 13 residues. The ends lost 6 bases at V and 9 bases at J; junction bases unmatched: 8. Germline lookup yields CDR1 MDHEN and CDR2 SYDVKM. Concerning this clonotype: What it recognizes is unknown.

Sequences were obtained from blood. This chain links TRBV28 with TRBJ2-1, with 7 bases matching TRBD2. This sequence originates from a woman aged 25 to 45 in good health. CDR3 region: CASRPGGELEQFF. The CDR3 DNA follows: TGTGCCAGCAGACCGGGAGGCGAGCTTGAGCAGTTCTTC.